These 14 T cell receptor beta chains share one sample of origin, sequenced in a study of cytomegalovirus exposure and HLA in healthy donors. PCR primers comprised 60 Vbeta and 13 Jbeta primers. TCRdb's table, derived via immunoSEQ multiplex PCR, lists solely in-frame clones and lacks some. This sample's clone table lists approximately 120,000 clones. Material: PBMCs. The receptors derive from a man aged 30 to 39 in good health and CMV-seronegative.

The CDR3 loop is CASSLAGRGNEQFF. CDR3 nucleotides: TGTGCCAGCAGCTTAGCGGGCAGGGGGAATGAGCAGTTCTTC. This rearrangement joins TRBV11-2 to TRBJ2-1; 7 bases are shared with TRBD1. The CDR3 sequence is 14 residues long. CDR1 is SGHAT and CDR2 is FQNNGV in the germline V gene. The V segment lost 1 base and the J segment 7 bases; nucleotides outside the gene matches: 4.

This chain uses TRBV11-2 with TRBJ2-7; D might be TRBD2 (5 bases). The V end was cut by 6 bases, the J end by 4 bases, with 13 bases between. The CDR3 sequence is 13 residues long. The germline CDR1 and CDR2 sequences are SGHAT and FQNNGV. CDR3 in amino acids: CASRDFRFYEQYF. DNA for the CDR3: TGTGCCAGCAGGGACTTCCGATTTTACGAGCAGTACTTC.

The CDR3: CASSQDRARPSEQYF. As DNA, the CDR3 is TGCGCCAGCAGCCAAGATCGAGCGAGGCCCTCCGAGCAGTACTTC. The chain employs TRBV4-3 and TRBJ2-7; no clear D. Germline V gene sequence: CDR1 LGHNA, CDR2 YSLEER. This CDR3 is built from 15 residues. The V gene lost 0 bases and the J gene lost 6 bases, with 15 bases spanning the gap.

This rearrangement joins TRBV27 to TRBJ2-3, with D perhaps TRBD2 (5 bases). The CDR3 length is 15 residues. Per germline, CDR1 MNHEY and CDR2 SMNVEV (reference sequence). The V gene lost 6 bases and the J gene lost 3 bases, with 16 bases spanning the gap. CDR3 sequence (DNA): TGTGCCAGCAGCCTAGGGTGGGGAGTGACAGATACGCAGTATTTT. This gives the protein CASSLGWGVTDTQYF.

This sequence joins TRBV5-1 and TRBJ1-6, with D perhaps matching TRBD1 (5 bases). The germline V and J ends were trimmed by 0 bases and 9 bases, with 10 bases remaining between them. The V gene's germline CDR1 is SGHRS and CDR2 YFSETQ. This CDR3 has 14 amino acids. CDR3 sequence reads: CASSLGPGGSPLHF. The CDR3 DNA reads TGCGCCAGCAGCTTGGGACCCGGGGGTTCACCCCTCCACTTT.

This chain connects TRBV28 to TRBJ1-1, with D unresolved. Germline-derived CDR1 and CDR2 are MDHEN and SYDVKM. V shed 1 base and J shed 8 bases, with 14 bases lying between them. This CDR3 comprises 14 residues. The CDR3 loop reads CASSLYEGTAEAFF. CDR3 DNA sequence: TGTGCCAGCAGTTTATATGAGGGTACGGCAGAAGCTTTCTTT.

The chain links TRBV4-2 to TRBJ2-3, with D unresolved. Germline-derived CDR1 and CDR2 are LGHNA and YNFKEQ. This CDR3 is 16 amino acids long. Trimming left V 0 bases short and J 0 bases short, with 10 bases between. CDR3: CASSQEETSSTDTQYF. The CDR3 nucleotides read TGTGCCAGCAGCCAAGAAGAGACTTCTAGCACAGATACGCAGTATTTT.

This chain connects TRBV28 to TRBJ1-4; D ambiguous. The germline V gene has CDR1 MDHEN and CDR2 SYDVKM. The CDR3 sequence is 14 residues long. V lost 7 bases to trimming and J lost 2 bases, with 11 bases between them. CDR3 sequence: CASNNGRTNEKLFF. For the CDR3, the DNA is TGTGCCAGCAACAACGGGAGGACTAATGAAAAACTGTTTTTT.

The CDR3 protein is CASSQDRPSEQFF. Here the CDR3 DNA reads TGTGCCAGCAGCCAAGATCGTCCTAGTGAGCAGTTCTTC. This sequence joins TRBV4-2 and TRBJ2-1; D gene ambiguous. V was cut by 0 bases and J by 9 bases, with 9 bases left in between. This CDR3 is 13 amino acids long. Germline CDR1 reads LGHNA; CDR2 reads YNFKEQ.

The rearrangement joins TRBV19 to TRBJ1-5; unclear D gene. The CDR3 covers 15 residues. V shed 6 bases and J shed 3 bases, with 15 bases lying between them. Germline V lookup: CDR1 LNHDA, CDR2 SQIVND (reference sequence). The CDR3 nucleotides are TGTGCCAGTAGCAGCGGGAGGGCCCACAATCAGCCCCAGCATTTT. Amino acid sequence: CASSSGRAHNQPQHF.

V is TRBV6-1 and J is TRBJ2-7; maybe TRBD1 (6 bases). V gave up 5 bases and J gave up 3 bases, with 11 bases separating them. From germline, CDR1 is MNHNS and CDR2 SASEGT. CDR3 size: 13 residues. The CDR3: CASSRDNLYEQYF. The CDR3 region has the DNA TGTGCCAGCAGTAGGGACAACCTCTACGAGCAGTACTTC.

A note on this clone: This specimen includes other DNA sequences encoding the same CDR3. The chain is built from TRBV5-1 and TRBJ2-3; the match to TRBD2 covers 8 bases. After removal of 2 bases from V and 4 bases from J, the junction contained 6 bases not matched to a gene. This CDR3 spans 15 amino acids. Germline V gene lookup returns CDR1 SGHRS and CDR2 YFSETQ. CDR3 DNA sequence: TGCGCCAGCAGCTTCGCAGCGGGAGAGGCAGATACGCAGTATTTT. Residues: CASSFAAGEADTQYF. Full variable domain (missing parts from reference TRBV5-1 and TRBJ2-3): KAGVTQTPRYLIKTRGQQVTLSCSPISGHRSVSWYQQTPGQGLQFLFEYFSETQRNKGNFPGRFSGRQFSNSRSEMNVSTLELGDSALYLCASSFAAGEADTQYFGPGTRLTVL.

The V call is TRBV7-9, the J call TRBJ2-2; 10 bases match TRBD2. The J segment lost 4 bases and the V segment lost 5 bases, leaving 4 bases of the junction unmatched. Germline V gene sequence: CDR1 SEHNR, CDR2 FQNEAQ (reference sequence). The CDR3 has 15 amino acids. CDR3 amino acids: CASSPSGSSTGELFF. CDR3 nucleotides: TGTGCCAGCAGCCCTAGCGGGAGTAGCACCGGGGAGCTGTTTTTT. The full variable domain, its missing parts supplied by reference TRBV7-9 and TRBJ2-2, is DTGVSQNPRHKITKRGQNVTFRCDPISEHNRLYWYRQTLGQGPEFLTYFQNEAQLEKSRLLSDRFSAERPKGSFSTLEIQRTEQGDSAMYLCASSPSGSSTGELFFGEGSRLTVL.

Comment on this clone: One end of the junction is discordant with germline, which a read error may explain. The gene calls are TRBV5-1 and TRBJ2-1; TRBD2 aligns across 7 bases. Germline CDR1 and CDR2: SGHRS and YFSETQ. The CDR3 runs 15 residues. CDR3 nucleotides: TGCGCCAGCAGCTTGGAGGCCGCTAGCGGAAATGAGCAGCTCTTC. This encodes CASSLEAASGNEQLF.